A single T cell receptor beta chain is shown here with its context. Its antigen is unknown. This entry belongs to a study of shared clonotypes between healthy human individuals. Study at large: Per donor, CD8 memory used one plate, CD8 naive used two, CD4 memory used three and CD4 naive used three. Study conclusions and caveats: Tissues were not sampled, only blood, and their repertoires likely differ. A generally larger estimated richness was seen in naive subsets than in memory subsets.

Template for every sorted-subset replicate PCR totaled around 200 ng DNA, approximately 30,000 T cell genomes. Here immunoSEQ multiplex PCR was the method, and the copy in TCRdb shows in-frame clones only, minus some. This table has about 2 million clones, roughly 94% appearing once. The CDR3 consists of 14 residues. V dropped 7 bases and J dropped 0 bases, with 12 bases sitting between them. CDR1 is LNHDA and CDR2 is SQIVND in the germline V gene (reference sequence). The V gene is TRBV19, the J gene TRBJ1-2, with D possibly matching TRBD1 (6 bases). The specimen was naive CD4+ T cells sorted from blood. Described subset: CD45RA+ positively selected. The source of this sequence is a man aged 18 to 30 in good health. CDR3 nucleotides: TGTGCCAGTAAATGGACAGACTCTAACTATGGCTACACCTTC. Translating gives CASKWTDSNYGYTF.